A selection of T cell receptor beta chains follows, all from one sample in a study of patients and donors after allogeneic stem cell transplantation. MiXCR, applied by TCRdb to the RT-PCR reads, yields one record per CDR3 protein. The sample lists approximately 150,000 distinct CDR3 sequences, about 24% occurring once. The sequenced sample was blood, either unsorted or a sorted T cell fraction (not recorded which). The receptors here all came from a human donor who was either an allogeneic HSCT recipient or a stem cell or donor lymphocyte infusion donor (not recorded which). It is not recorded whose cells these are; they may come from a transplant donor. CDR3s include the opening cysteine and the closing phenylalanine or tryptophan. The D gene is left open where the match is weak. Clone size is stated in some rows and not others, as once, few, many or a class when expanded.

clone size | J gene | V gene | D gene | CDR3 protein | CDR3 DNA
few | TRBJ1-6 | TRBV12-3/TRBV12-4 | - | CASSLVWGSSNSPLHF | TGTGCCAGCAGTTTAGTGTGGGGCTCCTCTAATTCACCCCTCCACTTT
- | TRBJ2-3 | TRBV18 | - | CASSPTKGFTDTQYF | TGTGCCAGCTCACCAACCAAGGGTTTCACAGATACGCAGTATTTT
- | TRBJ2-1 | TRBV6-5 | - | CASATEPNEQFF | TGTGCCAGCGCCACTGAGCCCAATGAGCAGTTCTTC
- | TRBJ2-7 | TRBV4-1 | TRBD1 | CASSQGDRYSYEQYF | TGCGCCAGCAGCCAAGGGGACAGGTACTCCTACGAGCAGTACTTC
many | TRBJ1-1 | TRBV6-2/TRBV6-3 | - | CASSYETDREAFF | TGTGCCAGCAGTTACGAGACGGATCGGGAAGCTTTCTTT
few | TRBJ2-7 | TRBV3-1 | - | CASSQTGPQGWGEQYF | TGTGCCAGCAGCCAGACGGGGCCCCAAGGATGGGGGGAGCAGTACTTC
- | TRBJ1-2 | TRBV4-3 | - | CASSQDQAVNYGYTF | TGCGCCAGCAGCCAAGACCAAGCAGTTAATTATGGCTACACCTTC
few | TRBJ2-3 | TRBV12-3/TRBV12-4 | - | CASSHLDWRYTDTQYF | TGTGCCAGCAGTCACCTTGACTGGCGTTACACAGATACGCAGTATTTT
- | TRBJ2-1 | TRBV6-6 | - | CAIQGGHPYNEQFF | TGTGCCATTCAGGGGGGCCACCCCTACAATGAGCAGTTCTTC
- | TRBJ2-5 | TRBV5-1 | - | CASSLGVQEETQYF | TGCGCCAGCAGCTTGGGGGTCCAAGAAGAGACCCAGTACTTC
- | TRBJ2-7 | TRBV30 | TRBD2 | CAWSVSGLDHEQYF | TGTGCCTGGAGTGTATCGGGACTAGACCACGAGCAGTACTTC
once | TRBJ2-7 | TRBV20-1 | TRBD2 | CSASPSGSRIYEQYF | TGCAGTGCTAGCCCAAGCGGGAGTAGGATCTACGAGCAGTACTTC
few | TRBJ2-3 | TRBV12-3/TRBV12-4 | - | CASLDGGGTDTQYF | TGTGCCAGCCTAGATGGGGGAGGCACAGATACGCAGTATTTT
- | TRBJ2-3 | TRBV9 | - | CASSVDLAFTQYF | TGTGCCAGCAGCGTAGATTTGGCTTTCACGCAGTATTTT
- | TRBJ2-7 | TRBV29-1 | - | CSVVFREWREQYF | TGCAGCGTTGTGTTCAGGGAGTGGCGCGAGCAGTACTTC
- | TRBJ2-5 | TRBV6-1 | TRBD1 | CAGKKNRGLWQETQYF | TGTGCCGGTAAAAAAAACAGGGGGCTTTGGCAAGAGACCCAGTACTTC
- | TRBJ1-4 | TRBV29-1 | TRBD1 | CSARQGMNEKLFF | TGCAGCGCCCGACAGGGGATGAATGAAAAACTGTTTTTT
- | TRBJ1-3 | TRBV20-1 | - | CSATQGSGNTIYF | TGCAGTGCTACCCAGGGTTCGGGAAACACCATATATTTT
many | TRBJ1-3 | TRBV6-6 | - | CASSPLKGSGNTIYF | TGTGCCAGCAGTCCCCTTAAGGGTAGTGGAAACACCATATATTTT
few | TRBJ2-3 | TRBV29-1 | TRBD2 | CSVVRGGASDTQYF | TGCAGCGTTGTCCGCGGGGGGGCCTCAGATACGCAGTATTTT
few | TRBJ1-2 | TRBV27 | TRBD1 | CASSFAGGHYGYTF | TGTGCCAGCAGTTTCGCAGGGGGCCATTATGGCTACACCTTC
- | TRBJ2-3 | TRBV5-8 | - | CASSPDTDTQYF | TGTGCCAGCAGCCCCGACACAGATACGCAGTATTTT
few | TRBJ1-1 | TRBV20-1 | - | CSARDRKNTEAFF | TGCAGTGCTAGAGATCGGAAGAACACTGAAGCTTTCTTT
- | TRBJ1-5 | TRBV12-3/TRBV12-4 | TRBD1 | CASSCGQGAVRSQPQHF | TGTGCCAGCAGTTGCGGACAGGGGGCAGTTCGAAGTCAGCCCCAGCATTTT
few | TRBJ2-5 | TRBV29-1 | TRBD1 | CSVEDTGTEKGETQYF | TGCAGCGTTGAAGATACCGGGACAGAAAAGGGGGAGACCCAGTACTTC
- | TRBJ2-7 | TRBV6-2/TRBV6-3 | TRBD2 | CASTPGGTRSYEQYF | TGTGCCAGCACCCCGGGGGGGACACGTTCCTACGAGCAGTACTTC
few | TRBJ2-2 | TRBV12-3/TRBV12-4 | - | CASGPSWDGLRGLFF | TGTGCCAGCGGTCCGTCCTGGGACGGGCTCCGAGGGCTGTTTTTT
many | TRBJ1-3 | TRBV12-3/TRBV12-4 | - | CASSLSGPGNTIYF | TGTGCCAGCAGTTTGTCAGGGCCTGGAAACACCATATATTTT